Listed below are T cell receptor beta chains from one sample, sequenced in a study of T cells in Graves' hyperthyroidism and ophthalmopathy. TCRdb re-analysed the multiplex PCR reads in MiXCR, keeping a single row per CDR3 protein. The sample consists of hundreds of thousands of distinct CDR3 sequences, less than 30% of them appearing once. Sequenced material: blood. The receptors were sampled from a middle-aged man with Graves' hyperthyroidism that later progressed to Graves' ophthalmopathy. Both conserved end residues are part of each CDR3. The order of the fields is V gene, J gene, clone size, CDR3 protein. Some rows mark clone size as missing; the rest say once, few, many or name a class of expanded clone.

V: TRBV7-3
J: TRBJ2-5
size: many
CDR3: CASSQGAGETQYF

V: TRBV28
J: TRBJ2-7
size: .
CDR3: CASRPTDRAHEQYF

V: TRBV20-1
J: TRBJ1-2
size: many
CDR3: CSARPGDLNYGYTF

V: TRBV7-2
J: TRBJ2-7
size: .
CDR3: CASRGASFPSPNF

V: TRBV5-8
J: TRBJ2-5
size: many
CDR3: CASSTSPGAETQYF

V: TRBV6-5
J: TRBJ2-7
size: .
CDR3: CASSYGREGEQYF

V: TRBV14
J: TRBJ1-1
size: many
CDR3: CASSQDSRLLLINTEAFF

V: TRBV20-1
J: TRBJ1-1
size: many
CDR3: CSARDWQSNTEAFF

V: TRBV12-3/TRBV12-4
J: TRBJ2-5
size: many
CDR3: CASRASGRGQETQYF

V: TRBV4-1
J: TRBJ2-7
size: many
CDR3: CASSQVTSGSYEQYF

V: TRBV10-1
J: TRBJ2-2
size: many
CDR3: CASSESGGQTTGELFF

V: TRBV6-5
J: TRBJ1-2
size: many
CDR3: CASSSGVGYRTGYTF

V: TRBV14
J: TRBJ1-1
size: .
CDR3: CASSWAANTEAFF

V: TRBV30
J: TRBJ1-6
size: many
CDR3: CAWSVPNSPLHF

V: TRBV7-8
J: TRBJ2-2
size: once
CDR3: CASSFHRDRGSGELFF

V: TRBV20-1
J: TRBJ1-1
size: many
CDR3: CSAGVPGEAFF

V: TRBV28
J: TRBJ1-3
size: many
CDR3: CASSWGGQAGNTIYF

V: TRBV4-1
J: TRBJ2-7
size: .
CDR3: CASSQVQHRMQSSYEQYF

V: TRBV10-3
J: TRBJ2-2
size: .
CDR3: CAIKNRESDGELFF

V: TRBV2
J: TRBJ1-1
size: many
CDR3: CASSRQGARTEAFF

V: TRBV2
J: TRBJ2-2
size: many
CDR3: CASRDQSGRNTGELFF

V: TRBV12-3/TRBV12-4
J: TRBJ2-7
size: .
CDR3: CASGLAPLYEQYF

V: TRBV28
J: TRBJ2-5
size: .
CDR3: CASSSIPREETQYF

V: TRBV28
J: TRBJ2-7
size: many
CDR3: CASRTSGRLYEQYF

V: TRBV2
J: TRBJ2-2
size: many
CDR3: CASSGDTGELFF

V: TRBV12-3/TRBV12-4
J: TRBJ2-7
size: many
CDR3: CASSSPGGNEQYF

V: TRBV20-1
J: TRBJ2-7
size: .
CDR3: CSANDRSLSYEQYF

V: TRBV6-2/TRBV6-3
J: TRBJ2-5
size: few
CDR3: CASLTGPQETQYF

V: TRBV6-5
J: TRBJ2-6
size: many
CDR3: CASSPPGGRFSGSGANVLTF

V: TRBV6-1
J: TRBJ2-7
size: many
CDR3: CASNYEQYF

V: TRBV28
J: TRBJ1-2
size: .
CDR3: CASSLDRSHYGYTF

V: TRBV27
J: TRBJ1-5
size: .
CDR3: CASSPVQGIRQPQHF

V: TRBV6-2/TRBV6-3
J: TRBJ2-5
size: many
CDR3: CASSYSSGYETQYF

V: TRBV6-5
J: TRBJ1-2
size: few
CDR3: CASSYPGQVIYGYTF

V: TRBV27
J: TRBJ1-6
size: .
CDR3: CASSLSTASPLHF

V: TRBV12-3/TRBV12-4
J: TRBJ2-7
size: many
CDR3: CASAVTLVPPYEQYF